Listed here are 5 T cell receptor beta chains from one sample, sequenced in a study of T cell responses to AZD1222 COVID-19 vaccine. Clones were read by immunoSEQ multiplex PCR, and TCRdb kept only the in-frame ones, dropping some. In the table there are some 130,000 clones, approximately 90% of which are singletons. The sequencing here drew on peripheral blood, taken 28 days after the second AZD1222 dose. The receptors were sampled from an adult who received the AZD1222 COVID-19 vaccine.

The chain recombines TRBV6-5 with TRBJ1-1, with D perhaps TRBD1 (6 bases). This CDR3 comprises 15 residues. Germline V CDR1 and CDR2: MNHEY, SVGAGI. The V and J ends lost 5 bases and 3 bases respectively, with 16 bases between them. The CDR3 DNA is TGTGCCAGCAGTCCGGGGGGCGGGACGTACACTGAAGCTTTCTTT. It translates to CASSPGGGTYTEAFF.

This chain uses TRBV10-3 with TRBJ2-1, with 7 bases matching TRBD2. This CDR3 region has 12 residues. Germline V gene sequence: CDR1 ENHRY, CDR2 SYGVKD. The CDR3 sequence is CSTGGSYNEQFF. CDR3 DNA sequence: TGTTCGACGGGAGGCTCCTACAATGAGCAGTTCTTC.

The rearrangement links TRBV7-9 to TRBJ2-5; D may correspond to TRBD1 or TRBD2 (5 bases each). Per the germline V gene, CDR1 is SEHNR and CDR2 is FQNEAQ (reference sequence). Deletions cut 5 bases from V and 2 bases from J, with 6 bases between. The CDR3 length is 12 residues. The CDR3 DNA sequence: TGTGCCAGCAGCGGGGGACAAGAGACCCAGTACTTC. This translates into CASSGGQETQYF.

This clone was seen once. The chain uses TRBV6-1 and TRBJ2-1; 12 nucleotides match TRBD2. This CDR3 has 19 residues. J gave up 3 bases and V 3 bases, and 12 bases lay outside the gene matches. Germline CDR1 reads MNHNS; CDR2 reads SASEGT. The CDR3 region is CASSDNILAGGEGYNEQFF. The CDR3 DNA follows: TGTGCCAGCAGTGATAATATACTAGCGGGAGGAGAAGGCTACAATGAGCAGTTCTTC.

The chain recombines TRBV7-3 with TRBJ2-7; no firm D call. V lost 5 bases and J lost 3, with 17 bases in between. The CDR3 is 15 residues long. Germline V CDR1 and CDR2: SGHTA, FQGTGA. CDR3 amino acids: CASSLLHSPIYEQYF. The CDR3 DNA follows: TGTGCCAGCAGCCTCCTGCACAGTCCCATCTACGAGCAGTACTTC.